This T cell receptor beta chain was sequenced for a study of Tregs in tolerant kidney transplant recipients (dated by TCRdb to the late 2010s). Concerning the study at large: Related donors were used in the transplants with nonmyeloablative bone marrow transplantation, and mixed chimerism was transient in the human trials. The study used TCRbeta sequencing to identify donor-specific regulatory T cells before combined kidney and bone marrow transplantation, then tracked those cells after transplant. Overall results and qualifications from the work: Biological reproducibility was not directly addressed, though technical replication error appeared minimal. Donor-specific Treg expansion exceeded global Treg expansion in tolerant patients, suggesting antigen-driven rather than nonspecific expansion. The most biologically relevant and donor-specific TCRbeta repertoire appeared to be identified by expanding Tregs with activated donor B cells. For some patients, the PCR primers changed as time went on, which meant samples from those patients could not be compared with one another at the nucleotide level. The study was limited by small patient numbers, and the findings need validation in larger populations and under other immunosuppression protocols.

This clone was observed once. The target of this receptor is not known. No qualities accompany the bases; no much larger clone lies one base away. For TCRbeta CDR3 sequencing, genomic DNA was extracted from sorted cells using the QIAGEN DNeasy Blood and Tissue Kit. High-throughput TCRbeta CDR3 sequencing, which included PCR amplification with bias correction and internal controls, was done commercially through immunoSEQ. In the source study's methods: Unique productive TCRbeta sequences were defined by CDR3 nucleotide sequence where primers matched, otherwise by CDR3 amino acid sequence with Vbeta and Jbeta genes. Sorting error was corrected by removing sequences shared between sorted populations at a frequency ratio of 2:1 or less, and the remaining shared sequences were assigned to the higher population. A sequence counted as donor-reactive if, in CFSE-low cells, the sequence had a frequency of at least 0.01% and was expanded at least 5-fold compared with unstimulated cells. Jensen-Shannon divergence calculated on the top 100 TCRbeta sequences ranked by frequency was used to measure repertoire divergence. For any sample with multiple sequencing runs, sorting error was corrected in each run separately before the runs were pooled. The source is immuneACCESS, and TCRdb retained only in-frame sequences with V and J called. Part of the clones is not carried over; for the studies checked, unresolved V genes explain less than half of this, and the remainder is unexplained. The DNA was the basis for D and trimming; V, J and clone size are from that table. For this sample the table gives fewer than 80,000 clones, of which approximately 88% were detected only once. The biggest ten clones account for around 0.38% of the sample.

In the paper's terms, the time point label means: blood sample drawn before combined kidney and bone marrow transplant. Thawed PBMCs were FACS-sorted into unstimulated Tregs (CD4+CD25+CD127-), CD4+ non-Tregs (CD4+CD25-), CD4 cells and CD8 cells. The patients were a few recipients of combined kidney and bone marrow transplants from the ITN036ST trial, and samples were available only from these trial subjects. Healthy control blood was processed by Ficoll density gradient to PBMCs and cryopreserved; patient PBMCs were collected before and after transplant. Taken from the germline V gene (reference sequence), the CDR1 and CDR2 loops are LNHDA and SQIVND. Reading from cysteine to phenylalanine, the CDR3 counts 17 amino acids. The entry retains the CDR3 DNA only, 51 bases that are in frame from base 1. V loses 1 base, J loses 6 bases, and the germline ends lie 19 bases apart.

Recombination linked TRBV19 to TRBJ1-5; the D gene assignment is ambiguous. Sequenced here: CD4+ T cells from blood, sampled before the transplant. This clonotype was sampled from a human donor who received a combined kidney and bone marrow transplant. The nucleotide sequence is TGTGCCAGTAGTATAGGCGTACAGAGGGCTGGGGTTCAGCCCCAGCATTTT. This yields the protein CASSIGVQRAGVQPQHF. The reference TRBV19 and TRBJ1-5 proteins fill in what lies around the CDR3, so the full variable domain reads DGGITQSPKYLFRKEGQNVTLSCEQNLNHDAMYWYRQDPGQGLRLIYYSQIVNDFQKGDIAEGYSVSREKKESFPLTVTSAQKNPTAFYLCASSIGVQRAGVQPQHFGDGTRLSIL.